This TCR beta chain was sequenced for a study of cytomegalovirus exposure and HLA in healthy donors. This PCR relied on a set of 60 Vbeta primers and 13 Jbeta primers. Method: immunoSEQ multiplex PCR; TCRdb's copy keeps in-frame clones and lacks some. The top ten hold 2% to 2.5% of the sample, which has around 130,000 clones, around four fifths seen once. Study observations and caveats: Fewer N-insertions than the roughly 700-donor mean were reportedly shown by an Asian-associated ancestry cluster in a later analysis. It was shown in a later analysis that HLA-associated TCR beta chains were more clonally expanded than other, equally common chains. There were about 160 TCR beta chains listed as cytomegalovirus-associated.

The CDR3 extends over 16 amino acids. CDR1 and CDR2 (germline): MDHEN, SYDVKM. The germline V and J ends were trimmed by 4 bases and 3 bases, with 13 bases remaining between them. A word on this clone: Its antigen remains unidentified.

The sequencing sample was made of PBMCs. The receptor was derived from a woman between 40 and 55 years old in good health and CMV-seropositive. The chain carries TRBV28 and TRBJ1-6; D might be TRBD1 (5 bases). The CDR3 nucleotides read TGTGCCAGCAGTTCCGGGGAGGGGAACTATAATTCACCCCTCCACTTT. It encodes CASSSGEGNYNSPLHF. Drawing the rest from reference TRBV28 and TRBJ1-6, the complete variable domain is DVKVTQSSRYLVKRTGEKVFLECVQDMDHENMFWYRQDPGLGLRLIYFSYDVKMKEKGDIPEGYSVSREKKERFSLILESASTNQTSMYLCASSSGEGNYNSPLHFGNGTRLTVT.